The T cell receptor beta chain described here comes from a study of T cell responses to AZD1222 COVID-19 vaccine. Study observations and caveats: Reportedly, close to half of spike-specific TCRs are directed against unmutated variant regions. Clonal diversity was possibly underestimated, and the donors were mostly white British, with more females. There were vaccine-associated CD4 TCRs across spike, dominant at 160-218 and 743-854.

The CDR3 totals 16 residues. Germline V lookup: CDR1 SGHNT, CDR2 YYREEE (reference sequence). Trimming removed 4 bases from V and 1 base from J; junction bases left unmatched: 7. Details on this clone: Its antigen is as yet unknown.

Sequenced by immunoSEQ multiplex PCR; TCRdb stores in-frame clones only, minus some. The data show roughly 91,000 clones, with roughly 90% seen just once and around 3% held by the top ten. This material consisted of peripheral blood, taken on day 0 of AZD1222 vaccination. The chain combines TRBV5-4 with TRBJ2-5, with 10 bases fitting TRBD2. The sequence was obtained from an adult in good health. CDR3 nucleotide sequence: TGTGCCAGCAGCCGTACTAGCGGGGCGATCCAAGAGACCCAGTACTTC. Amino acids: CASSRTSGAIQETQYF.